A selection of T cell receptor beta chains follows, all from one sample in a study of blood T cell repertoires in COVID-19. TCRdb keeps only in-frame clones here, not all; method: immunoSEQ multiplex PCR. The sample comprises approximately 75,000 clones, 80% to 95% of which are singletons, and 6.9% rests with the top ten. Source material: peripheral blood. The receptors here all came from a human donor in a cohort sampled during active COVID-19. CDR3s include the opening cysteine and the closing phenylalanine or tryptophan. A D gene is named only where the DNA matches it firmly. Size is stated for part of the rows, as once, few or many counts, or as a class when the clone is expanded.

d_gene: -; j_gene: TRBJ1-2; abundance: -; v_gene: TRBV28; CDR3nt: TGTGCCAGCAGTCTAGGCGGCCCCTATGGCTACACCTTC; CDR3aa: CASSLGGPYGYTF
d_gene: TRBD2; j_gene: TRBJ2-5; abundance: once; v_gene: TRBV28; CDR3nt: TGTGCCAGCAGTCAAGCGGGGGGGCCGGAGACCCAGTACTTC; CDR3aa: CASSQAGGPETQYF
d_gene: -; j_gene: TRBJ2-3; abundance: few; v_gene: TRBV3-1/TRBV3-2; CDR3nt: TGTGCCAGCAGCCATGCGGCGGCAGATACGCAGTATTTT; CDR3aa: CASSHAAADTQYF
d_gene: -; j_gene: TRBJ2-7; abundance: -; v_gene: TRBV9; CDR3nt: TGTGCCAGCAGCGTAGATCAGGGGTTGTCCTACGAGCAGTACTTC; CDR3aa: CASSVDQGLSYEQYF
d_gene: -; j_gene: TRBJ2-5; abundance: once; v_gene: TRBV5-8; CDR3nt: TGTGCCAGCAGCTCGGACAGTATCAGGGCCCAGTACTTC; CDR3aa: CASSSDSIRAQYF
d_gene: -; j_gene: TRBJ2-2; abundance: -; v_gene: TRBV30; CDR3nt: TGTGCCTGGAAGACGGGGAACACCGGGGAGCTGTTTTTT; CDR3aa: CAWKTGNTGELFF
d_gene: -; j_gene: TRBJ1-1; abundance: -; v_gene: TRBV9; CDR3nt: TGTGCCAGCAGCGTAGCTGGGGGCTTCACTGAAGCTTTCTTT; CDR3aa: CASSVAGGFTEAFF
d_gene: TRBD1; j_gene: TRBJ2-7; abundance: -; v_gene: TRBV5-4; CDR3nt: TGTGCCAGCAGTTGGGGACAGGACTACGAGCAGTACTTC; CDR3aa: CASSWGQDYEQYF
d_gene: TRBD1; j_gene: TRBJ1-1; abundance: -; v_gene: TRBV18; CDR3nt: TGTGCCAGCTCACCACAAAAACAGGGGGTCGGCACTGAAGCTTTCTTT; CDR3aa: CASSPQKQGVGTEAFF
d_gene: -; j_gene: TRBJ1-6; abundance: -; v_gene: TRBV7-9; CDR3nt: TGTGCCAGCAGCCTGGGCCAAAATTCACCCCTCCACTTT; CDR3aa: CASSLGQNSPLHF
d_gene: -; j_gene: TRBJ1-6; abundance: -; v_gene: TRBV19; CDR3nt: TGTGCCAGTAGCCTCCTCGGGGATTCACCCCTCCACTTT; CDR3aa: CASSLLGDSPLHF
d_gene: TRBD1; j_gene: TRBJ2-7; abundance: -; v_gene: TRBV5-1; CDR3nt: TGCGCCAGCCACATAGGGGACAGAACTAACTACGAGCAGTACTTC; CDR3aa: CASHIGDRTNYEQYF
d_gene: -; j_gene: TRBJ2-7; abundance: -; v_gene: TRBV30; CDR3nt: TGTGCCTGGAGTGTAGGCCAGGGGAATGAGAACGAGCAGTACTTC; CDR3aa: CAWSVGQGNENEQYF
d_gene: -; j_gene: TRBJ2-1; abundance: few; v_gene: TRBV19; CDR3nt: TGTGCCAGTAGCCGGGGGTTCAATGAGCAGTTCTTC; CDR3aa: CASSRGFNEQFF
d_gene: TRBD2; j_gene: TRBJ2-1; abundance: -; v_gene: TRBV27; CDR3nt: TGTGCCAGCAGAGAAAACGGACTAGCGGGGGGGCCGACCTACAATGAGCAGTTCTTC; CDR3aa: CASRENGLAGGPTYNEQFF
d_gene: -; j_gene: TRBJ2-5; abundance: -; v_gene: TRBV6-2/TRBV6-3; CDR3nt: TGTGCCAGCAGTTATCTCGGCGGATTCCAAGAGACCCAGTACTTC; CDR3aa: CASSYLGGFQETQYF
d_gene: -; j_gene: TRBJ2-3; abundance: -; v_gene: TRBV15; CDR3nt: TGTGCCACCAGCAGAGCGGTAGGACCCCACAGAGGGACGCAGTATTTT; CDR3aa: CATSRAVGPHRGTQYF
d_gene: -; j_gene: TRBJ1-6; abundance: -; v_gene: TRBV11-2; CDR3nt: TGTGCCAGCAGCTTATGGGGCGATTCACCCCTCCACTTT; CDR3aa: CASSLWGDSPLHF
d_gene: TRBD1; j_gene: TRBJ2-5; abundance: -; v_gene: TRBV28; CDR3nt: TGTGCCAGCAGTTTATTAGGGGGCGACCAAGAGACCCAGTACTTC; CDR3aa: CASSLLGGDQETQYF
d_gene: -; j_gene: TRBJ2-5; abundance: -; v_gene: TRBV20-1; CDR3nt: TGCAGCCTCCCACTAGGCGGGACCCAGTACTTC; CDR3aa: CSLPLGGTQYF
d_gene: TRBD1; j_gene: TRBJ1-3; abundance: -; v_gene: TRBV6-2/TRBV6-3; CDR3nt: TGTGCCAGCAGCAACGTACAGGGGGCTGGTGGAAACACCATATATTTT; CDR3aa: CASSNVQGAGGNTIYF
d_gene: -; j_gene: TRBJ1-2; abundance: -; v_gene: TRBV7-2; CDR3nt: TGTGCCAGCCGCTCGGGGGGCCTTGGGAGCTATGGCTACACCTTC; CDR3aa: CASRSGGLGSYGYTF
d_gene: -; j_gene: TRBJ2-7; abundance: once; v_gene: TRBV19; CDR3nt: TGTGCCAGTAGTAAAGGGGCAGGCACCTACGAGCAGTACTTC; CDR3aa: CASSKGAGTYEQYF
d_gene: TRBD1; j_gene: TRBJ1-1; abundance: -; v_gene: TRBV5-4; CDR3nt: TGTGCCAGCAGCTTAGCGCCGGGACAGGGGACCCACACTGAAGCTTTCTTT; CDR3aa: CASSLAPGQGTHTEAFF
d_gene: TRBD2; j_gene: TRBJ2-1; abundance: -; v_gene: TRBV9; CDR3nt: TGTGCCAGCAGCGAAGCGGGGGGATATTTCAATGAGCAGTTCTTC; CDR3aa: CASSEAGGYFNEQFF
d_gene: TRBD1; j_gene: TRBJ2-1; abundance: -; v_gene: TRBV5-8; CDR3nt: TGTGCCAGCAGCTGGACAGGGGGCGTGTTGTATGAGCAGTTCTTC; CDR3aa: CASSWTGGVLYEQFF
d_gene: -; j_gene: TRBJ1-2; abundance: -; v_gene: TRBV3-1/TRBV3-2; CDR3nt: TGTGCCAGCAGCCTTGACTTGGACAGCCCGGATGGCTACACCTTC; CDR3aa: CASSLDLDSPDGYTF